This entry describes one T cell receptor (beta chain). As yet, its antigen is unknown. This sample stems from a study of regulatory T cells in long-lasting Graves disease. CDR3 length: 13 residues. V was clipped by 7 bases and J by 3 bases; unmatched bases: 3. Germline-derived CDR1 and CDR2 are WSHSY and SAAADI. Study conclusions and caveats: Persistent patients shared fewer than 3,500 public clonotypes among themselves. Newly diagnosed patients shared fewer, at some 970. TRBV28, TRBJ1-2 and TRBJ2-5 emerged as the favored segments in persistent disease. Peripheral blood alone, not thyroid tissue, underwent study.

CDR3-region Arm-PCR and iRepertoire HTBI primers produced the TCR beta libraries. Using its own MiXCR run on the multiplex PCR reads, TCRdb lists one record per CDR3 protein. The table shows fewer than 400,000 distinct CDR3 sequences, with roughly 20% occurring only once. Stated time point: persistent/refractory GD, antithyroid drugs over 5 years with positive TRAb. From RNA extracted from PBMCs, the TCR library was made. The V call is TRBV10-2, the J call TRBJ2-3; 8 nucleotides agree with TRBD1. This clonotype was obtained from a female donor with Graves disease. The material sequenced was peripheral blood mononuclear cells (PBMCs), taken when the disease was refractory, from a patient treated with antithyroid drugs. CDR3 region: CASTDRVTDTQYF. Written as DNA, the CDR3 is TGCGCCAGCACGGACAGGGTTACAGATACGCAGTATTTT.